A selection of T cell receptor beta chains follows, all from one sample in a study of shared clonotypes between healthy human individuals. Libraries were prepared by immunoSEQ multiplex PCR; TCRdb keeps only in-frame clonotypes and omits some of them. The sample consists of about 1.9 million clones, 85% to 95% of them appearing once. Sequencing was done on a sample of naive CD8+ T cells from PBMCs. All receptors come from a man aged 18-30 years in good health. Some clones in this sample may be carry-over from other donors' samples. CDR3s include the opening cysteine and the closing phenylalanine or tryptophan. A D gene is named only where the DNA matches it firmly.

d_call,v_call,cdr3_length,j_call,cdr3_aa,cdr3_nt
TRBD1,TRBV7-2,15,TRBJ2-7,CASSPARGPIYEQYF,TGTGCCAGCAGCCCCGCCAGGGGGCCGATCTACGAGCAGTACTTC
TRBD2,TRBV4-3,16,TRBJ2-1,CASSRLLAGGTNEQFF,TGCGCCAGCAGCCGCTTACTAGCGGGAGGCACGAATGAGCAGTTCTTC
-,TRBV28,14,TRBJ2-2,CASNRDTSTGELFF,TGTGCCAGTAATCGGGACACTTCCACCGGGGAGCTGTTTTTT
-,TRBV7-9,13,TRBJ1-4,CASSSGFNEKLFF,TGTGCCAGCAGCTCGGGGTTTAATGAAAAACTGTTTTTT
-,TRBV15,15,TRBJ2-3,CATSRGRARTDTQYF,TGTGCCACCAGCAGGGGCAGGGCTAGGACAGATACGCAGTATTTT
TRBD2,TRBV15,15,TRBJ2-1,CATSRAGGVYNEQFF,TGTGCCACCAGCAGAGCGGGGGGGGTCTACAATGAGCAGTTCTTC
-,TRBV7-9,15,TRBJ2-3,CASSPGGLSTDTQYF,TGTGCCAGCAGCCCCGGGGGGCTAAGCACAGATACGCAGTATTTT
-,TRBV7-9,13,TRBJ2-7,CASSLDGGWEQYF,TGTGCCAGCAGCTTAGACGGGGGTTGGGAGCAGTACTTC
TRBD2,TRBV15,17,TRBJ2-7,CATSRDPSTSAVYEQYF,TGTGCCACCAGCAGAGATCCCTCCACTAGCGCGGTCTACGAGCAGTACTTC
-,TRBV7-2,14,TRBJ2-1,CASSPGVSYNEQFF,TGTGCCAGCAGCCCCGGTGTATCCTACAATGAGCAGTTCTTC
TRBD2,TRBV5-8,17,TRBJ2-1,CASSHVLAGRSYNEQFF,TGTGCCAGCAGCCACGTGCTAGCGGGTCGATCCTACAATGAGCAGTTCTTC